This record covers a single TCR beta chain. The junction and the germline gene differ at one end; a read error may be behind it. The CDR3 is 15 amino acids. Germline CDR1 and CDR2: SSHAT and FNYEAQ (reference sequence). This sample was included in a study of blood T cell repertoires in COVID-19. Study context: T cells, B-cell-depleted T cells, or PBMCs supplied cDNA or gDNA.

Libraries were prepared by immunoSEQ multiplex PCR; TCRdb keeps only in-frame clonotypes and omits some of them. The data show 98,000 or so clones, about 86% seen once. The TCR sequence derives from a woman older than 75 with active or convalescent COVID-19. The sequenced sample was peripheral blood. The chain carries TRBV7-7 and TRBJ1-3; TRBD1 matches at 8 bases. CDR3 protein: CASSRGQASGNTIYF. The CDR3 nucleotides are TGTGCTAGCAGCAGGGGACAGGCCTCTGGAAACACCATATATTTT.